The 28 T cell receptor beta chains presented below share a single source sample, sequenced in a study of cytomegalovirus exposure and HLA in healthy donors. Vbeta (60) and Jbeta (13) primers were used in the PCR. The data were produced by immunoSEQ multiplex PCR, yet TCRdb's version contains in-frame clones alone and is incomplete. The data hold approximately 40,000 clones, with approximately 86% observed a single time. The sequencing input was PBMCs. These receptors all stem from a woman younger than 30 in good health and CMV-seropositive.

The chain recombines TRBV4-3 with TRBJ2-7, with TRBD2 as a possible D gene (6 bases). The CDR3 is 17 residues long. V shed 0 bases and J shed 3 bases, with 18 bases lying between them. The germline CDR1 and CDR2 sequences are LGHNA and YSLEER. CDR3 bases: TGCGCCAGCAGCCAAGATCTTCAAAGGGACTTGGGCTACGAGCAGTACTTC. Amino acid sequence: CASSQDLQRDLGYEQYF.

This chain joins TRBV7-3 and TRBJ2-1; unclear D gene. The CDR3 covers 13 residues. Trimming left V 4 bases short and J 5 bases short, with 9 bases between. Germline V gene sequence: CDR1 SGHTA, CDR2 FQGTGA. The CDR3 sequence is CASSSYPNNEQFF. DNA of the CDR3: TGTGCCAGCAGCTCCTACCCGAACAATGAGCAGTTCTTC.

The gene calls are TRBV30 and TRBJ1-1, with D hard to call. The germline V gene encodes CDR1 GTSNPN and CDR2 SVGIG (reference sequence). V lost 0 bases to trimming and J lost 8 bases, with 16 bases between them. The CDR3 is 14 amino acids. The CDR3 spells CAWSVIRGTLEAFF. The CDR3 DNA is TGTGCCTGGAGTGTCATCCGGGGAACACTCGAAGCTTTCTTT.

This chain joins TRBV29-1 and TRBJ1-1, with D unclear. CDR3 length: 15 residues. Germline CDR1 and CDR2: SQVTM and ANQGSEA. Trimming removed 5 bases from V and 1 base from J, with 17 bases in between. The CDR3 spells CSVKPAGGPNTEAFF. The CDR3 region has the DNA TGCAGCGTTAAGCCGGCAGGAGGGCCGAACACTGAAGCTTTCTTT.

The V and J genes are TRBV7-2 and TRBJ2-7; D call uncertain. This CDR3 region has 14 residues. Germline V gene lookup returns CDR1 SGHTA and CDR2 FQGNSA. With 1 base removed from V and 3 bases from J, the gap between germline ends came to 10 bases. Here the CDR3 DNA reads TGTGCCAGCAGCTTAGTTGGTCTAGTCTACGAGCAGTACTTC. Protein sequence: CASSLVGLVYEQYF.

The rearrangement joins TRBV6-4 to TRBJ2-2, with D unclear. V gave up 3 bases and J gave up 6 bases, with 11 bases separating them. Germline V lookup: CDR1 MRHNA, CDR2 SNTAGT. The CDR3 totals 14 residues. The CDR3 spells CASSDTVESGELFF. CDR3 sequence (DNA): TGTGCCAGCAGTGATACAGTCGAGTCCGGGGAGCTGTTTTTT.

This clone has more than one count but fewer than ten. The same CDR3 can be traced to other DNA sequences in this sample. As DNA, the CDR3 is TGTGCCAGCAGTGAACTAGCGGGGGGGCAAGAGACCCAGTACTTC. This encodes CASSELAGGQETQYF. The chain recombines TRBV6-1 with TRBJ2-5; TRBD2 matches at 12 bases. With 2 bases clipped from V and 2 bases from J, the junction kept 0 bases outside the gene matches. CDR3 length: 15 residues. Germline values: CDR1 MNHNS, CDR2 SASEGT.

The CDR3 sequence: CASGDSLKNIQYF. The DNA for the CDR3 is TGTGCCAGCGGGGACAGCCTAAAAAACATTCAGTACTTC. This chain connects TRBV6-5 to TRBJ2-4, with TRBD1 matching over 7 bases. With 8 bases clipped from V and 4 bases from J, the junction kept 5 bases outside the gene matches. The germline V gene has CDR1 MNHEY and CDR2 SVGAGI. CDR3 length: 13 residues.

In DNA, the CDR3 is TGTGCCAGCAGCTCACCGGGACAGGGAATCACAGATACGCAGTATTTT. Its translation: CASSSPGQGITDTQYF. V and J are TRBV5-4 and TRBJ2-3; 9 positions agree with TRBD1. Germline V CDR1 and CDR2: SGHNT, YYREEE (reference sequence). The CDR3 sequence is 16 residues long. With 3 bases clipped from V and 2 bases from J, the junction kept 7 bases outside the gene matches.

The rearrangement uses TRBV14 and TRBJ2-7; no definite D call. Germline V gene data show CDR1 as SGHDN and CDR2 as FVKESK. Trimming stripped 1 base from V and 3 bases from J, with 7 bases between. The CDR3 consists of 13 residues. The CDR3 DNA sequence: TGTGCCAGCAGCCAAGGAGACAACTACGAGCAGTACTTC. Its protein product is CASSQGDNYEQYF.

CDR3 DNA: TGTGCCAGCAGCGTAGACCTGGCAAATGAAAAACTGTTTTTT. It codes for CASSVDLANEKLFF. The chain couples TRBV9 to TRBJ1-4; no firm D call. The V end lost 0 bases, the J end lost 5 bases, and 8 bases lay between the germline ends. The CDR3 extends over 14 amino acids. Germline CDR1 and CDR2: SGDLS and YYNGEE.

This clone was detected only a few times. The chain joins TRBV7-2 to TRBJ2-2; 9 nucleotides match TRBD2. Trimming took 3 bases from V and 4 from J; bases not matched to a gene: 6. Germline V gene lookup returns CDR1 SGHTA and CDR2 FQGNSA. This CDR3 is 16 amino acids long. DNA for the CDR3: TGTGCCAGCAGCTTCCTAAGCGGGAGGACCACCGGGGAGCTGTTTTTT. Translation: CASSFLSGRTTGELFF.

The chain carries TRBV5-5 and TRBJ2-5, with 8 bases that match TRBD1. V shed 4 bases, J shed 7 bases, and the junction held 21 bases outside the gene matches. CDR3 length: 18 amino acids. Germline lookup yields CDR1 SGHKS and CDR2 YYEKEE (reference sequence). As DNA, the CDR3 is TGTGCCAGCAGCGACCGTACTTGGACAGGGACCTTCCGGGGGACCCAGTACTTC. Protein product: CASSDRTWTGTFRGTQYF. Based on the CDR3 plus reference TRBV5-5 and TRBJ2-5, the full variable domain is DAGVTQSPTHLIKTRGQQVTLRCSPISGHKSVSWYQQVLGQGPQFIFQYYEKEERGRGNFPDRFSARQFPNYSSELNVNALLLGDSALYLCASSDRTWTGTFRGTQYFGPGTRLLVL.

This chain uses TRBV5-1 with TRBJ1-1; D unclear. The CDR3 contains 14 residues. Trimming left V 1 base short and J 0 bases short, with 7 bases between. Germline V gene lookup returns CDR1 SGHRS and CDR2 YFSETQ. The chain's CDR3 is CASSLRSVNTEAFF. CDR3 DNA: TGCGCCAGCAGCTTGCGTTCAGTGAACACTGAAGCTTTCTTT.

The V gene is TRBV5-1, the J gene TRBJ2-3; 7 nucleotides agree with TRBD2. V shed 0 bases and J 1 base; nucleotides not matched to a gene: 8. The CDR3 is made up of 17 amino acids. Germline V CDR1 and CDR2: SGHRS, YFSETQ. This CDR3 reads CASSLGPTGGGTDTQYF. The CDR3 region has the DNA TGCGCCAGCAGCTTGGGACCGACGGGGGGAGGCACAGATACGCAGTATTTT.

The chain links TRBV11-2 to TRBJ1-5; D remains ambiguous. CDR3 length equals 15 residues. The V end lost 0 bases, the J end lost 7 bases, and 13 bases lay between the germline ends. CDR1 and CDR2 (germline): SGHAT, FQNNGV. The CDR3 is CASSLDPGRSQPQHF. CDR3 DNA: TGTGCCAGCAGCTTAGATCCGGGGAGATCCCAGCCCCAGCATTTT.

V usage is TRBV11-2 and J usage is TRBJ2-3; 14 bases align to TRBD2. Germline CDR1 and CDR2: SGHAT and FQNNGV. V was clipped by 7 bases and J by 6 bases; unmatched bases: 12. This CDR3 spans 17 amino acids. Here the CDR3 DNA reads TGTGCCAGCAACAAAGGGGGACTAGCGGGGGCGCGTGATACGCAGTATTTT. Its translation is CASNKGGLAGARDTQYF.

This rearrangement joins TRBV25-1 to TRBJ2-7; the match to TRBD1 covers 8 bases. The germline gives CDR1 MGHDK, CDR2 SYGVNS. The CDR3 has 15 residues. After removal of 0 bases from V and 9 bases from J, the junction contained 10 bases not matched to a gene. The CDR3 loop is CASSEYRQGPTRQYF. In DNA, the CDR3 is TGTGCCAGCAGTGAATATAGACAGGGGCCTACGAGGCAGTACTTC.

This CDR3 is CASSRGERHYEQYF. Here the CDR3 DNA reads TGTGCCAGCAGTCGCGGGGAAAGACACTACGAGCAGTACTTC. The genes are TRBV2 and TRBJ2-7; the D gene is possibly TRBD2 (6 bases). Trimming stripped 5 bases from V and 3 bases from J, with 14 bases between. The germline CDR1 and CDR2 sequences are SNHLY and FYNNEI. This CDR3 region has 14 residues.

This chain uses TRBV7-9 with TRBJ1-2; the match to TRBD1 covers 7 bases. The CDR3 has 16 amino acids. J was trimmed by 4 bases and V by 4 bases; bases with no gene match: 12. Germline values: CDR1 SEHNR, CDR2 FQNEAQ (reference sequence). For the CDR3, the DNA is TGTGCCAGCAGCTCCGGGACAGAGGATTATTTCTATGGCTACACCTTC. This translates into CASSSGTEDYFYGYTF.

The chain uses TRBV27 and TRBJ1-4; D is perhaps TRBD1 (5 bases). The V end lost 3 bases, the J end lost 7 bases, and 18 bases lay between the germline ends. This CDR3 has 16 residues. From germline, CDR1 is MNHEY and CDR2 SMNVEV (reference sequence). CDR3 bases: TGTGCCAGCAGTTTTCAGGGCGACGGCGTCGGTGAAAAACTGTTTTTT. It is translated as CASSFQGDGVGEKLFF.

V and J are TRBV7-6 and TRBJ2-7; the D is unclear. Trimming took off 3 bases at V and 1 base at J, with 7 bases between the two ends. The CDR3 is made up of 13 amino acids. CDR1 is SGHVS, CDR2 FNYEAQ, per germline. CDR3 DNA sequence: TGTGCCAGCAGCTTGTCGCGGTCCTACGAGCAGTACTTC. It specifies CASSLSRSYEQYF.

The gene calls are TRBV7-6 and TRBJ1-5; D may be TRBD1 (5 bases). The CDR3 has 16 amino acids. V lost 5 bases, J lost 0 bases, and 14 bases lay in between. Per the germline V gene, CDR1 is SGHVS and CDR2 is FNYEAQ. This CDR3 is CASSRAGRYSNQPQHF. CDR3 DNA sequence: TGTGCCAGCAGCCGCGCAGGGCGTTATAGCAATCAGCCCCAGCATTTT.

The J gene is TRBJ2-7, the V gene TRBV4-2; D perhaps matches TRBD2 (6 bases). Trimming left V 1 base short and J 4 bases short, with 14 bases between. The germline gives CDR1 LGHNA, CDR2 YNFKEQ. The CDR3 is 15 residues long. The CDR3 is CASSQVVGSGYEQYF. CDR3 nucleotide sequence: TGTGCCAGCAGCCAAGTTGTCGGGAGTGGGTACGAGCAGTACTTC.

This chain connects TRBV5-1 to TRBJ1-6, with 7 bases lining up with TRBD1. Germline V gene sequence: CDR1 SGHRS, CDR2 YFSETQ. V gave up 6 bases and J gave up 0 bases; unmatched junction bases: 9. The length of the CDR3 is 17 residues. The CDR3 sequence: CASTDRVGSSYNSPLHF. For the CDR3, the DNA is TGCGCCAGCACCGACAGGGTCGGTAGCTCCTATAATTCACCCCTCCACTTT.

This clone was counted only a few times. The DNA of the CDR3 is TGTGCCAGCAGCGGGGAAAGCGGGGGGTTAGAAAACATTCAGTACTTC. This gives the protein CASSGESGGLENIQYF. V and J are TRBV9 and TRBJ2-4, with 9 bases lining up with TRBD2. CDR1 and CDR2 (germline): SGDLS, YYNGEE. V dropped 3 bases and J dropped 5; count of bases not matched to a gene: 9. This CDR3 region has 16 residues.

CDR3 residues: CASSRLGRSYEQYF. CDR3 nucleotide sequence: TGTGCCAGCAGCCGGCTGGGCCGCTCGTACGAGCAGTACTTC. This sequence joins TRBV28 and TRBJ2-7, with unresolved D. Germline V gene sequence: CDR1 MDHEN, CDR2 SYDVKM. This CDR3 contains 14 residues. Deletions cut 6 bases from V and 4 bases from J, with 16 bases between.

There are a few counts of this clone. The chain joins TRBV4-3 to TRBJ2-4; 7 bases match TRBD2. This CDR3 contains 19 residues. The J segment lost 0 bases and the V segment lost 3 bases, leaving 14 bases of the junction unmatched. Germline loops: CDR1 LGHNA, CDR2 YSLEER. The CDR3 bases are TGCGCCAGCAGCCAGGGGGGAGGGGATTCGATTCTAGCCAAAAACATTCAGTACTTC. This sequence encodes CASSQGGGDSILAKNIQYF.